This entry lists 8 T cell receptor beta chains sequenced from one sample in a study of PD-1 blockade in mismatch repair-deficient tumors. The repertoire was sequenced with immunoSEQ multiplex PCR; TCRdb's copy has only in-frame clones and lacks some. Altogether around 38,000 clones are present, roughly three quarters being singletons, with the ten largest covering approximately 22%. The source was peripheral blood, collected 4 weeks after starting pembrolizumab. These receptors were taken from an adult with mismatch repair-deficient cancer.

The chain links TRBV28 to TRBJ2-7, with D unclear. Deletions cut 6 bases from V and 10 bases from J, with 13 bases between. Germline CDR1 is MDHEN and CDR2 is SYDVKM. The CDR3 contains 11 residues. The CDR3 reads CASSFAPPQYF. The CDR3 DNA sequence: TGTGCCAGCAGCTTTGCCCCCCCCCAGTACTTC.

In this sample, this clone turned up once. The gene calls are TRBV11-2 and TRBJ2-2; D call uncertain. CDR3 length equals 11 residues. Germline V gene sequence: CDR1 SGHAT, CDR2 FQNNGV. Trimming left V 1 base short and J 6 bases short, with 0 bases between. This chain's CDR3 is CASSLAGELFF. The CDR3 nucleotides read TGTGCCAGCAGCTTAGCCGGGGAGCTGTTTTTT.

This chain joins TRBV10-1 and TRBJ2-1, with D perhaps being TRBD1 or TRBD2 (5 bases each). Germline CDR1 and CDR2: WNHNN and SYGVQD (reference sequence). This CDR3 is 14 amino acids long. Trimming shortened V by 4 bases and J by 7 bases, and 14 bases separated the two germline ends. The CDR3 DNA sequence: TGCGCCAGCAGTGTGGAGAGGGGTAGGAATGAGCAGTTCTTC. It codes for CASSVERGRNEQFF.

The chain combines TRBV6-6 with TRBJ1-5; D call uncertain. Trimming took off 8 bases at V and 0 bases at J, with 8 bases between the two ends. This CDR3 comprises 13 residues. Per germline, CDR1 MNHNY and CDR2 SVGAGI (reference sequence). The CDR3 reads CASVPYSNQPQHF. CDR3 coding DNA: TGTGCCAGCGTCCCTTATAGCAATCAGCCCCAGCATTTT.

The V call is TRBV6-5, the J call TRBJ1-5; D is unclear. V lost 0 bases, J lost 1 base, and 7 bases lay in between. Germline-derived CDR1 and CDR2 are MNHEY and SVGAGI. The CDR3 contains 15 residues. The CDR3, as DNA: TGTGCCAGCAGTTACTCCCGTCAGAGCAATCAGCCCCAGCATTTT. Amino acids: CASSYSRQSNQPQHF.

This chain joins TRBV30 and TRBJ2-7; 12 bases agree with TRBD1. The CDR3 totals 14 residues. The germline CDR1 and CDR2 sequences are GTSNPN and SVGIG (reference sequence). The junction had 6 bases not matched to a gene; V was cut back by 2 bases and J by 7 bases. CDR3 residues: CAWSTGQGAGEQYF. As DNA, the CDR3 is TGTGCCTGGAGTACGGGACAGGGGGCCGGGGAGCAGTACTTC.

The chain links TRBV2 to TRBJ2-7; no firm D call. Germline V gene sequence: CDR1 SNHLY, CDR2 FYNNEI. V gave up 4 bases and J gave up 2 bases, with 9 bases separating them. The CDR3 spans 13 residues. The CDR3 reads CASSGEVPYEQYF. The CDR3 bases are TGTGCCAGCAGTGGTGAGGTCCCCTACGAGCAGTACTTC.

This chain links TRBV9 with TRBJ2-1; possibly TRBD1 for D (6 bases). Trimming removed 0 bases from V and 0 bases from J, with 22 bases in between. Germline-derived CDR1 and CDR2 are SGDLS and YYNGEE. This CDR3 is 20 amino acids long. CDR3 amino acids: CASSVATSGTHIRSYNEQFF. In DNA, the CDR3 is TGTGCCAGCAGCGTAGCTACATCGGGGACACACATTCGCTCCTACAATGAGCAGTTCTTC.